The 15 T cell receptor beta chains presented below share a single source sample, sequenced in a study of tumor and adjacent non-tumor tissue in lung cancer. Three rounds of nested PCR, following a modified ARM-PCR protocol, produced the TCRbeta library. In TCRdb, the multiplex PCR reads were re-called with MiXCR into one record per CDR3 protein. This table has some 100,000 distinct CDR3 sequences, more than 55% appearing once. RNA was extracted from bulk tissue without any cell sorting. Distant lung tissue was collected more than 3 cm away from the tumor edge. Input material: distant non-tumor lung tissue. All receptors derive from a man younger than 40 with non-small cell lung cancer.

Of note for this clonotype: The conserved final phenylalanine or tryptophan is absent from the CDR3, which likely points to a read error. CDR3 sequence: CASSSGRLNTEAFS. CDR3 coding DNA: TGTGCCAGCAGTTCCGGGAGGCTGAACACCGAAGCTTTCTCT. This chain joins TRBV12-3 or TRBV12-4 and TRBJ1-1; no reliable D call. The CDR3 sequence is 14 residues long.

Note on this clonotype: An end of the junction does not agree with germline; a read error may underlie this. V usage is TRBV7-9 and J usage is TRBJ2-5, with 10 bases aligning to TRBD1. CDR1 SEHNR and CDR2 FQNEAQ come from the germline V gene (reference sequence). This CDR3 is built from 19 residues. Written as DNA, the CDR3 is TGTGTCAGCAGCTCGCCCTCCGGGACAGGGGTCTGGTACGAAGAGACCCAGTACTTC. It yields the protein CVSSSPSGTGVWYEETQYF.

As to this clonotype: Since a much larger clone is just one base distant, this may be a read error. The chain combines TRBV24-1 with TRBJ1-2; D may be TRBD1 (5 bases). Germline CDR1 KGHDR, CDR2 SFDVKD. The CDR3 spans 13 residues. The CDR3 sequence: CASAPRGVEGYSF. CDR3 DNA sequence: TGTGCCTCCGCTCCCCGGGGCGTCGAAGGCTACAGCTTC.

With regard to this clonotype: Because the CDR3 is missing its conserved closing phenylalanine or tryptophan, this is likely a read error. V and J are TRBV6-5 and TRBJ1-1; unclear D gene. The CDR3 is made up of 11 amino acids. V was trimmed by 4 bases and J by 11 bases, leaving 11 bases between them. The V gene's germline CDR1 is MNHEY and CDR2 SVGAGI. CDR3 DNA sequence: TGTGCCAGCAGTTCGTCCCTTGAGGCTTTCTAT. Its protein is CASSSSLEAFY.

Concerning this clonotype itself: Possible read error: a much larger clone is one base away. V gene TRBV30 combines with J gene TRBJ2-6; TRBD1 matches 8 bases. CDR3 length equals 15 residues. V lost 2 bases to trimming and J lost 8 bases; unmatched junction nucleotides: 8. Germline V gene sequence: CDR1 GTSNPN, CDR2 SVGIG (reference sequence). CDR3 protein: CAWSTQGDGTNVLTF. CDR3 DNA: TGTGCCTGGAGTACACAGGGGGACGGGACCAACGTCCTGACTTTC.

About this clonotype itself: One end of the junction fails to match germline, which may point to a read error. The chain has TRBV20-1 and TRBJ2-5, with D perhaps matching TRBD2 (5 bases). The CDR3 covers 13 residues. The germline gives CDR1 DFQATT, CDR2 SNEGSKA (reference sequence). As DNA, the CDR3 is TGCAGTGCTAGTACTAGGGTGGTGGATACCCAGTACTTT. This codes for CSASTRVVDTQYF.

The table lists this clonotype with a few counts. Because it lacks the conserved phenylalanine or tryptophan at the end, this CDR3 is likely a read error. The V call is TRBV11-3, the J call TRBJ2-2; D gene unclear. CDR3 length: 16 amino acids. Per germline, CDR1 SGHNT and CDR2 YENEEA. The CDR3 region is CASSSWLDTNTGELFL. The CDR3 DNA follows: TGTGCCAGCAGCTCCTGGTTGGATACGAACACTGGGGAGCTGTTTTTA.

The genes are TRBV2 and TRBJ1-5; maybe TRBD1 (6 bases). The CDR3 covers 13 residues. Germline V CDR1 and CDR2: SNHLY, FYNNEI. Between the trimmed V and J ends, which lost 7 bases and 7 bases, there was a span of 14 bases. CDR3: CASIPRGTQPQHF. For the CDR3, the DNA is TGTGCCAGCATTCCTAGGGGGACGCAGCCCCAGCATTTT.

The chain employs TRBV11-1 and TRBJ2-7; perhaps TRBD2 as D (5 bases). From germline, CDR1 is SGHAT and CDR2 FQDESV (reference sequence). The CDR3 is 13 amino acids. Trimming stripped 9 bases from V and 9 bases from J, with 21 bases between. The CDR3 spells CASSVSSLHGQYF. CDR3 nucleotide sequence: TGTGCCAGTAGCGTGTCGAGTTTACACGGGCAGTACTTC.

V gene TRBV11-3 combines with J gene TRBJ2-5; D is undetermined. Germline lookup yields CDR1 SGHNT and CDR2 YENEEA. V dropped 9 bases and J dropped 4 bases, with 12 bases sitting between them. The CDR3 runs to 12 residues. CDR3 loop: CASSPMSETQYF. For the CDR3, the DNA is TGTGCCAGTAGCCCTATGTCAGAGACCCAGTACTTC.

Comments on this clonotype: Given the absence of the conserved phenylalanine or tryptophan at the CDR3 end, a read error is likely. The chain employs TRBV12-3 or TRBV12-4 and TRBJ1-3; tentative D call: TRBD1 (5 bases). The length of the CDR3 is 15 residues. CDR3 sequence (DNA): TGTGCCAGCAGGCTCCGACAGATCTCTGGAAATACCATATATTCT. It encodes CASRLRQISGNTIYS.

A word on this clonotype: At one end, the junction sequence differs from germline, possibly due to a read error. J is TRBJ2-7 and V is TRBV28, with TRBD2 identical over 10 bases. Germline V gene lookup returns CDR1 MDHEN and CDR2 SYDVKM. The CDR3 is made up of 16 amino acids. The CDR3 region is CTSSPWTSGAVYEQYF. The CDR3 nucleotides read TGTACCAGCAGTCCATGGACTAGCGGAGCAGTTTACGAGCAGTATTTC.

This clonotype turned up a few times. A much larger clone lies a single base off, so this may be a read error. This CDR3 is CSADGTGQETQYF. The CDR3 nucleotides are TGCAGCGCTGACGGGACAGGTCAAGAGACCCAGTACTTC. The rearrangement links TRBV29-1 to TRBJ2-5, with 8 bases fitting TRBD1. Germline V CDR1 and CDR2: SQVTM, ANQGSEA. The CDR3 is 13 residues long. The ends lost 7 bases at V and 2 bases at J; junction bases unmatched: 6.

This clonotype was detected a few times. V gene TRBV11-2 combines with J gene TRBJ2-7; a possible D gene is TRBD1 (6 bases). Germline V gene data show CDR1 as SGHAT and CDR2 as FQNNGV. V shed 0 bases and J shed 12 bases, with 12 bases lying between them. This CDR3 is built from 12 residues. CDR3 sequence reads: CASSLDGGRGYF. The CDR3 DNA reads TGTGCCAGCAGCTTAGATGGAGGCAGGGGGTACTTC.

This clonotype was recorded once. This may be a read error: a much more frequent sequence differs by one nucleotide. This chain joins TRBV29-1 and TRBJ2-1; 9 bases line up with TRBD2. CDR3 length: 13 amino acids. The germline V gene encodes CDR1 SQVTM and CDR2 ANQGSEA. The CDR3 DNA reads TGCAACGCAAGACTAGCGGTTTACAATGAGCAGTTCTTC. Translating gives CNARLAVYNEQFF.